This T cell receptor (beta chain) was recovered during a study of shared clonotypes between healthy human individuals. Once extracted for a subset, genomic DNA was divided evenly among several immunoSEQ plates. Generated by immunoSEQ multiplex PCR, the TCRdb table keeps only in-frame clones and is missing some. This table holds about 2.1 million clones, approximately 94% found once. Terminally differentiated effector memory CD45RA+ cells were left out of the naive CD8 fraction, which was CD45RO-negative and positively selected for CCR7. The CDR3 has 15 residues. Germline values: CDR1 SEHNR, CDR2 FQNEAQ (reference sequence). V shed 2 bases and J shed 6 bases, with 13 bases lying between them.

Sequenced input: naive CD8+ T cells from PBMCs. The V gene is TRBV7-9, the J gene TRBJ2-2, with TRBD2 as a possible D gene (6 bases). The sequence was obtained from a man aged 18-30 years in good health. Some clones in this sample may be carry-over from other donors' samples. The CDR3 loop is CASSLRVGGPGELFF. DNA of the CDR3: TGTGCCAGCAGCTTACGTGTGGGAGGTCCCGGGGAGCTGTTTTTT.